This TCR beta chain was recorded in a study of T-cell reconstitution after alpha-beta-depleted transplantation in children. Unique molecular identifiers were used in preparing the TCRbeta library. TCRdb passed the PCR reads through MiXCR, listing each CDR3 protein once. The table includes 780,000 or so distinct CDR3 sequences, roughly 15% detected once. This CDR3 comprises 18 residues. As for this clonotype: Germline is not matched at one junction end, which may reflect a read error.

The chain carries TRBV12-3 or TRBV12-4 and TRBJ2-1, with TRBD2 identical over 9 bases. Sequencing used PBMCs, mostly from graft donor cells, obtained 360 days after TCRalphabeta/CD19-depleted stem cell transplant. This TCR was sampled from a male patient between 10 and 17 years old who had a stem cell transplant for acute lymphoblastic leukemia, so the T cells may come from the graft donor. This chain's CDR3 is CARSYGGAGGTSYNEQFF. CDR3 coding DNA: TGTGCCCGCAGTTACGGTGGCGCGGGAGGGACCTCCTACAATGAGCAGTTCTTC.